Listed here are 13 T cell receptor beta chains from one sample, sequenced in a study of technical replicates of blood from a handful of donors. Method: immunoSEQ multiplex PCR; TCRdb's copy keeps in-frame clones and lacks some. The sample holds tens of thousands of clones; 87% are singletons and the top ten take around 5.2%. Sequenced input: PBMCs. Receptors originate from a human donor in good health. Some clones in this sample may be carry-over from other donors' samples.

This chain connects TRBV5-5 to TRBJ1-2; TRBD1 might be the D (6 bases). CDR1 and CDR2 from the germline V gene are SGHKS and YYEKEE (reference sequence). The CDR3 spans 13 residues. The V and J ends lost 4 bases and 3 bases respectively, with 10 bases between them. The CDR3 DNA follows: TGTGCCAGCAGCATGGACAGCCACTATGGCTACACCTTC. Its protein product is CASSMDSHYGYTF. The full variable domain, its missing parts supplied by reference TRBV5-5 and TRBJ1-2, is DAGVTQSPTHLIKTRGQQVTLRCSPISGHKSVSWYQQVLGQGPQFIFQYYEKEERGRGNFPDRFSARQFPNYSSELNVNALLLGDSALYLCASSMDSHYGYTFGSGTRLTVV.

V and J are TRBV5-1 and TRBJ2-2; TRBD1 is a possible D gene (5 bases). Trimming removed 4 bases at V and 4 bases at J, with 14 bases between. There are 15 residues in the CDR3. Germline CDR1 is SGHRS and CDR2 is YFSETQ. The CDR3 sequence is CASSAYSGSTGELFF. DNA of the CDR3: TGCGCCAGCAGCGCCTATTCAGGGTCCACCGGGGAGCTGTTTTTT. The complete variable domain, with remaining parts taken from reference TRBV5-1 and TRBJ2-2, reads KAGVTQTPRYLIKTRGQQVTLSCSPISGHRSVSWYQQTPGQGLQFLFEYFSETQRNKGNFPGRFSGRQFSNSRSEMNVSTLELGDSALYLCASSAYSGSTGELFFGEGSRLTVL.

This clone has a handful of counts. The DNA for the CDR3 is TGTGCCAGCAGTGAATCGAACAGGGGGCGGAATTCACCCCTCCACTTT. Protein product: CASSESNRGRNSPLHF. J is TRBJ1-6 and V is TRBV25-1; 9 bases map to TRBD1. J gave up 7 bases and V 1 base, and 5 bases lay outside the gene matches. The CDR3 runs to 16 residues. Per the germline V gene, CDR1 is MGHDK and CDR2 is SYGVNS.

The chain couples TRBV30 to TRBJ1-2, with TRBD1 matching 8 bases. This CDR3 is built from 13 residues. CDR1 is GTSNPN, CDR2 SVGIG, per germline (reference sequence). V lost 4 bases to trimming and J lost 4 bases; unmatched junction nucleotides: 5. The DNA of the CDR3 is TGTGCCTGGAAAGCAGGACAGGGCTATGGCTACACCTTC. Its translation: CAWKAGQGYGYTF.

This clone has just a few counts. The chain combines TRBV19 with TRBJ1-2; 8 nucleotides agree with TRBD1. J was trimmed by 5 bases and V by 6 bases; bases with no gene match: 8. Germline lookup yields CDR1 LNHDA and CDR2 SQIVND (reference sequence). The CDR3 totals 14 residues. Here the CDR3 reads CASRADTGGYGYTF. CDR3 bases: TGTGCCAGTAGGGCCGATACAGGGGGGTATGGCTACACCTTC. Complete variable domain (other parts from reference TRBV19 and TRBJ1-2): DGGITQSPKYLFRKEGQNVTLSCEQNLNHDAMYWYRQDPGQGLRLIYYSQIVNDFQKGDIAEGYSVSREKKESFPLTVTSAQKNPTAFYLCASRADTGGYGYTFGSGTRLTVV.

V is TRBV11-2 and J is TRBJ2-1; TRBD2 matches 9 bases. There are 14 residues in the CDR3. The germline V gene has CDR1 SGHAT and CDR2 FQNNGV. V was pared by 3 bases and J by 8 bases, with 5 bases of the junction left unmatched. The CDR3 loop reads CASSFQAGGDEQFF. CDR3 sequence (DNA): TGTGCCAGCAGCTTCCAAGCGGGAGGTGATGAGCAGTTCTTC.

The chain is built from TRBV15 and TRBJ2-7; 9 bases map to TRBD1. The CDR3 covers 17 residues. The V segment lost 8 bases and the J segment 1 base; nucleotides outside the gene matches: 15. CDR1 LNHNV and CDR2 YYDKDF come from the germline V gene (reference sequence). The CDR3 coding sequence is TGTGCCACCCAGAATACCTTGGGGACAGGGAAATCCTACGAGCAGTACTTC. It translates to CATQNTLGTGKSYEQYF.

This rearrangement joins TRBV6-4 to TRBJ1-1, with 7 bases aligning to TRBD1. Germline V gene data show CDR1 as MRHNA and CDR2 as SNTAGT. This CDR3 spans 13 amino acids. The ends lost 4 bases at V and 4 bases at J; junction bases unmatched: 3. DNA for the CDR3: TGTGCCAGCAGTGCCGGGACAGTCACTGAAGCTTTCTTT. It translates to CASSAGTVTEAFF.

The chain carries TRBV18 and TRBJ1-1, with D possibly being TRBD1 (5 bases). The CDR3 is made up of 12 amino acids. The germline V gene encodes CDR1 KGHSH and CDR2 LQKENI. V was pared by 5 bases and J by 4 bases, with 8 bases between. DNA for the CDR3: TGTGCCAGCTCAGAAGACAGCACTGAAGCTTTCTTT. Protein sequence: CASSEDSTEAFF.

The V and J genes are TRBV5-4 and TRBJ2-3, with TRBD2 identical over 9 bases. The trim removed 4 bases at V and 6 bases at J, leaving 12 bases unmatched. The CDR3 extends over 16 amino acids. Germline V gene sequence: CDR1 SGHNT, CDR2 YYREEE (reference sequence). The CDR3 DNA reads TGTGCCAGCAGCCGGAGATTGAGCGGGGGGTACGATACGCAGTATTTT. Its protein product is CASSRRLSGGYDTQYF.

The V and J genes are TRBV11-2 and TRBJ1-2, with D perhaps matching TRBD1 (5 bases). V shed 5 bases and J shed 2 bases, with 12 bases lying between them. Germline-derived CDR1 and CDR2 are SGHAT and FQNNGV. CDR3 length: 14 amino acids. In DNA, the CDR3 is TGTGCCAGCAGCCCGTCAACAGGCAACTATGGCTACACCTTC. It translates to CASSPSTGNYGYTF. The variable domain in full, with the rest retrieved from reference TRBV11-2 and TRBJ1-2, is EAGVAQSPRYKIIEKRQSVAFWCNPISGHATLYWYQQILGQGPKLLIQFQNNGVVDDSQLPKDRFSAERLKGVDSTLKIQPAKLEDSAVYLCASSPSTGNYGYTFGSGTRLTVV.

The rearrangement joins TRBV2 to TRBJ2-5, with TRBD2 identical over 12 bases. Germline assignment: CDR1 SNHLY and CDR2 FYNNEI. The CDR3 consists of 15 residues. J gave up 5 bases and V 6 bases, and 7 bases lay outside the gene matches. The CDR3 DNA follows: TGTGCCAGCAGCGATCGACTAGCGGGAGATGAGACCCAGTACTTC. Protein: CASSDRLAGDETQYF. Using reference TRBV2 and TRBJ2-5 for the parts outside the CDR3, the full variable domain is EPEVTQTPSHQVTQMGQEVILRCVPISNHLYFYWYRQILGQKVEFLVSFYNNEISEKSEIFDDQFSVERPDGSNFTLKIRSTKLEDSAMYFCASSDRLAGDETQYFGPGTRLLVL.

The chain has TRBV30 and TRBJ2-1; D gene unclear. The germline V and J ends were trimmed by 2 bases and 6 bases, with 8 bases remaining between them. Germline V CDR1 and CDR2: GTSNPN, SVGIG (reference sequence). The CDR3 spans 12 residues. The CDR3 DNA sequence: TGTGCCTGGAGTCGAGGTTCCAATGAGCAGTTCTTC. Its protein is CAWSRGSNEQFF.